The entry below describes one T cell receptor beta chain. The data belong to a study of blood T cell repertoires in COVID-19. Germline trimming cut 4 bases from V and 4 bases from J; bases unmatched to any gene: 7. Germline assignment: CDR1 KGHSH and CDR2 LQKENI. The CDR3 runs to 15 residues. Assay: immunoSEQ multiplex PCR; the TCRdb copy retains only in-frame clones and omits some. The sample yields about 150,000 clones, under 85% seen once. Sequencing was performed on peripheral blood. The receptor was derived from a man aged 55 to 69 with COVID-19, enrolled during active disease. V is TRBV18 and J is TRBJ2-3, with 8 bases fitting TRBD1. CDR3: CASSRGPGGPDTQYF. The CDR3 nucleotides are TGTGCCAGCTCACGGGGACCAGGGGGCCCAGATACGCAGTATTTT.